This T cell receptor beta chain was sequenced in a study of shared clonotypes between healthy human individuals. The investigators split CD4+ cells into a CD45RA+ naive subset and a CD45RA-negative memory subset. General study findings and limits: Larger estimated richness was generally seen in naive subsets than in memory subsets. Collection of samples was limited to blood; tissue repertoires likely differ.

Replicate PCRs for sorted subsets used 200 ng DNA; this equaled tens of thousands of T cell genomes. Sequencing was performed with immunoSEQ multiplex PCR; in TCRdb, only in-frame clones are kept and a portion is missing. The table includes about 2.3 million clones, approximately 90% detected once. The CDR3 is 16 amino acids. Germline V CDR1 and CDR2: SEHNR, FQNEAQ (reference sequence). The V end lost 4 bases, the J end lost 4 bases, and 17 bases lay between the germline ends. For this clone: Its target is unknown.

This receptor was taken from a man aged 18 to 35 in good health. Some clones in this sample may be carry-over from other donors' samples. This sequence joins TRBV7-9 and TRBJ1-5, with D possibly being TRBD1 (6 bases). Sequencing used naive CD4+ T cells from PBMCs. Subset: CD45RA+ positively selected. The CDR3 region is CASSSMTGNPNQPQHF. Written as DNA, the CDR3 is TGTGCCAGCAGCTCAATGACAGGCAACCCGAATCAGCCCCAGCATTTT.